This is a list of T cell receptor beta chains from one sample in a study of ipilimumab plus nivolumab after autologous stem cell transplantation. Only in-frame clones appear in the TCRdb table, and some are missing; sequencing was by immunoSEQ multiplex PCR. Counted here are 17,000 or so clones, 80% occurring once; the ten biggest clones make up about 10%. Here the sequenced sample was PBMCs, taken in a trial of ipilimumab plus nivolumab as post-transplant consolidation. These receptors were collected from a male donor with diffuse large B-cell lymphoma. The CDR3 runs from the conserved cysteine through the conserved F or W. A D gene is named only where the DNA matches it firmly. Where a row states a size, it is once, few, many or the class of an expanded clone; other rows omit it.

v_gene: TRBV18
d_gene: -
j_gene: TRBJ1-1
abundance: -
CDR3nt: TGTGCCAGCTCACCACCGGCGGGCCAGAACACTGAAGCTTTCTTT
CDR3aa: CASSPPAGQNTEAFF

v_gene: TRBV7-9
d_gene: -
j_gene: TRBJ1-2
abundance: -
CDR3nt: TGTGCCAGCAGCTTTCTTGTGGGGGGAAACTATGGCTACACCTTC
CDR3aa: CASSFLVGGNYGYTF

v_gene: TRBV10-2
d_gene: -
j_gene: TRBJ2-7
abundance: -
CDR3nt: TGCGCCAGCAGACCCACAGGGGGGGGTTACGAGCAGTACTTC
CDR3aa: CASRPTGGGYEQYF

v_gene: TRBV6-5
d_gene: TRBD1
j_gene: TRBJ2-3
abundance: few
CDR3nt: TGTGCCAGCAGTCAACAGGGGCAAGGCACAGATACGCAGTATTTT
CDR3aa: CASSQQGQGTDTQYF

v_gene: TRBV6-6
d_gene: TRBD1
j_gene: TRBJ2-5
abundance: -
CDR3nt: TGTGCCAGCAGCCAGGGACAGGGAGGGCGAGGGACCCAGTACTTC
CDR3aa: CASSQGQGGRGTQYF

v_gene: TRBV29-1
d_gene: -
j_gene: TRBJ1-1
abundance: few
CDR3nt: TGCAGCGTTTCAGCCCTTTTGAACACTGAAGCTTTCTTT
CDR3aa: CSVSALLNTEAFF

v_gene: TRBV29-1
d_gene: -
j_gene: TRBJ1-1
abundance: -
CDR3nt: TGCAGCACAGACAGCGAGTGGACTGAAGCTTTCTTT
CDR3aa: CSTDSEWTEAFF

v_gene: TRBV4-3
d_gene: TRBD2
j_gene: TRBJ2-7
abundance: -
CDR3nt: TGCGCCAGCAGCCAAGAATCCCCCGGGAGGGGTAGCTCCTACGAGCAGTACTTC
CDR3aa: CASSQESPGRGSSYEQYF

v_gene: TRBV2
d_gene: -
j_gene: TRBJ2-5
abundance: -
CDR3nt: TGTGCCAGCAGCCCCGGGTTGGAGACCCAGTACTTC
CDR3aa: CASSPGLETQYF

v_gene: TRBV10-3
d_gene: TRBD2
j_gene: TRBJ2-3
abundance: -
CDR3nt: TGTGCCATCAGTGAGTCTACTAGCGGCACAGATACGCAGTATTTT
CDR3aa: CAISESTSGTDTQYF

v_gene: TRBV19
d_gene: -
j_gene: TRBJ2-7
abundance: -
CDR3nt: TGTGCCAGTAGTATAGCGTCGGGGGTGAGGGAGCAGTACTTC
CDR3aa: CASSIASGVREQYF

v_gene: TRBV19
d_gene: -
j_gene: TRBJ2-7
abundance: -
CDR3nt: TGTGCCAGTAGTATTGGGCAGGGTCTCTCCTACGAGCAGTACTTC
CDR3aa: CASSIGQGLSYEQYF

v_gene: TRBV7-8
d_gene: TRBD2
j_gene: TRBJ2-7
abundance: few
CDR3nt: TGTGCCAGCAGCTTAGCGGGGACTAGCGGGGGGTACGAGCAGTACTTC
CDR3aa: CASSLAGTSGGYEQYF

v_gene: TRBV2
d_gene: -
j_gene: TRBJ1-1
abundance: -
CDR3nt: TGTGCCAGCAGAGCGGACAAGAACACTGAAGCTTTCTTT
CDR3aa: CASRADKNTEAFF

v_gene: TRBV14
d_gene: TRBD1
j_gene: TRBJ2-5
abundance: few
CDR3nt: TGTGCCAGCAGCCCCAGGTTGGGCCAGGGGGATGAGACCCAGTACTTC
CDR3aa: CASSPRLGQGDETQYF

v_gene: TRBV11-2
d_gene: -
j_gene: TRBJ1-2
abundance: -
CDR3nt: TGTGCCAGCAGCGCAATTACGGGACTTAGCTATGGCTACACCTTC
CDR3aa: CASSAITGLSYGYTF

v_gene: TRBV7-2
d_gene: -
j_gene: TRBJ1-1
abundance: few
CDR3nt: TGTGCCAGCAGCTTCCAGGGACTGACGACTGAAGCTTTCTTT
CDR3aa: CASSFQGLTTEAFF

v_gene: TRBV13
d_gene: TRBD1
j_gene: TRBJ2-1
abundance: -
CDR3nt: TGTGCCAGCAGCCCGAGACAGGGCCAGTACAATGAGCAGTTCTTC
CDR3aa: CASSPRQGQYNEQFF